A single sample is the source of the 30 T cell receptor beta chains below, sequenced in a study of CD8 T cells in ankylosing spondylitis. TCRdb itself ran the 5' RACE reads through MiXCR, one entry per CDR3 protein. Among under 250,000 distinct CDR3 sequences listed, about 10% were seen once. The sequencing input was blood, either unsorted or a sorted T cell fraction (not recorded which). The receptors were sampled from a male donor with ankylosing spondylitis or in good health (not recorded which).

This clonotype was seen repeatedly, ten times or more. The chain is built from TRBV7-6 and TRBJ2-1; D is uncertain. The germline V gene encodes CDR1 SGHVS and CDR2 FNYEAQ. Trimming pared 1 base from V and 6 bases from J, leaving 4 bases between. The CDR3 is made up of 12 amino acids. The CDR3 sequence is CASSLVSNEQFF. The CDR3 DNA reads as TGTGCCAGCAGCTTAGTAAGCAATGAGCAGTTCTTC.

The chain joins TRBV7-6 to TRBJ2-1; no clear D gene. V was pared by 5 bases and J by 4 bases, with 9 bases between. This CDR3 contains 13 residues. Germline CDR1 reads SGHVS; CDR2 reads FNYEAQ. This CDR3 reads CASSLFLYNEQFF. The CDR3 nucleotides are TGTGCCAGCAGCCTATTTCTTTACAATGAGCAGTTCTTC.

This clonotype was counted at least ten times. The chain has TRBV11-2 and TRBJ2-3, with D unresolved. Deletions cut 1 base from V and 6 bases from J, with 11 bases between. The CDR3 totals 14 residues. Germline CDR1 is SGHAT and CDR2 is FQNNGV. The CDR3 loop reads CASSLGRKWDTQYF. The CDR3 DNA reads TGTGCCAGCAGCTTAGGTCGAAAGTGGGATACGCAGTATTTT.

This clonotype has a count of ten or more. This chain connects TRBV12-3 or TRBV12-4 to TRBJ2-3; D is perhaps TRBD1 or TRBD2 (5 bases each). Trimming left V 6 bases short and J 4 bases short, with 17 bases between. The CDR3 sequence is 15 residues long. Here the CDR3 reads CASSPQGDAPDTQYF. In DNA, the CDR3 is TGTGCCAGCAGCCCCCAGGGAGATGCCCCAGATACGCAGTATTTT.

This clonotype has a handful of counts. The V and J genes are TRBV12-3 or TRBV12-4 and TRBJ1-4; D is undetermined. Trimming removed 2 bases from V and 8 bases from J, with 6 bases in between. The CDR3 consists of 12 residues. CDR3 in DNA: TGTGCCAGCAGTTTATGGAACGAAAAACTGTTTTTT. It codes for CASSLWNEKLFF.

This clonotype was picked up a small number of times. The chain is built from TRBV20-1 and TRBJ2-3, with D perhaps TRBD1 or TRBD2 (5 bases each). Trimming shortened V by 0 bases and J by 4 bases, and 14 bases separated the two germline ends. Germline V lookup: CDR1 DFQATT, CDR2 SNEGSKA (reference sequence). This CDR3 spans 15 amino acids. Written as DNA, the CDR3 is TGCAGTGCTAGAGATATGGGGGTCTGGGCAGATACGCAGTATTTT. Amino acid sequence: CSARDMGVWADTQYF.

This clonotype appeared many times. V usage is TRBV6-1 and J usage is TRBJ2-3; 8 bases match TRBD2. The CDR3 has 15 residues. Germline values: CDR1 MNHNS, CDR2 SASEGT. The V gene end was trimmed by 3 bases and the J gene end by 6 bases; junction bases not matched to a gene: 8. Here the CDR3 DNA reads TGTGCCAGCAGTGATACAGCGGGAGAGAGGGATACGCAGTATTTT. Encoded protein: CASSDTAGERDTQYF.

Ten or more counts support this clonotype. The genes are TRBV5-1 and TRBJ1-1; D remains unclear. The CDR3 runs to 15 residues. V shed 5 bases and J shed 1 base, with 15 bases lying between them. The V gene's germline CDR1 is SGHRS and CDR2 YFSETQ. CDR3 loop: CASSLEDGENTEAFF. CDR3 sequence (DNA): TGCGCCAGCAGTTTAGAGGACGGGGAGAACACTGAAGCTTTCTTT.

The gene calls are TRBV2 and TRBJ1-6; no firm D call. Germline assignment: CDR1 SNHLY and CDR2 FYNNEI. The CDR3 is 14 amino acids. Deletions cut 1 base from V and 4 bases from J, with 5 bases between. Here the CDR3 DNA reads TGTGCCAGCAGTGAAGGAGGGTATAATTCACCCCTCCACTTT. Protein sequence: CASSEGGYNSPLHF.

The gene calls are TRBV7-8 and TRBJ1-4; 8 bases are shared with TRBD1. Germline lookup yields CDR1 SGHVS and CDR2 FQNEAQ. The J segment lost 6 bases and the V segment lost 4 bases, leaving 7 bases of the junction unmatched. The CDR3 consists of 15 residues. The CDR3 loop is CASSCGQGIDEKLFF. The CDR3 DNA sequence: TGTGCCAGCAGCTGCGGACAGGGTATCGATGAAAAACTGTTTTTT. Using reference TRBV7-8 and TRBJ1-4 for the parts outside the CDR3, the full variable domain is GAGVSQSPRYKVAKRGQDVALRCDPISGHVSLFWYQQALGQGPEFLTYFQNEAQLDKSGLPSDRFFAERPEGSVSTLKIQRTQQEDSAVYLCASSCGQGIDEKLFFGSGTQLSVL.

This clonotype was recorded at least ten times. CDR3 protein: CASSLWLAGAVEQYF. CDR3 sequence (DNA): TGTGCCAGCAGCTTGTGGCTAGCGGGAGCGGTCGAGCAGTACTTC. This chain joins TRBV11-2 and TRBJ2-7; 10 bases are a match to TRBD2. The length of the CDR3 is 15 residues. CDR1 SGHAT and CDR2 FQNNGV come from the germline V gene. J lost 6 bases, V lost 3 bases, and 8 bases had no gene match.

The table lists this clonotype with many counts. The chain couples TRBV5-1 to TRBJ2-6; D gene ambiguous. The CDR3 contains 14 residues. Trimming took off 8 bases at V and 2 bases at J, with 11 bases between the two ends. Germline CDR1 SGHRS, CDR2 YFSETQ. CDR3 in amino acids: CASEETTGANVLTF. In DNA form, the CDR3 reads TGCGCCAGTGAAGAGACCACTGGGGCCAACGTCCTGACTTTC.

The chain has TRBV7-2 and TRBJ1-1; a weak D match, TRBD1 (5 bases). This CDR3 contains 13 residues. The ends were cut back, 4 bases at V and 11 bases at J, with 17 bases in the middle. Germline CDR1 reads SGHTA; CDR2 reads FQGNSA. The CDR3 here is CASSSKGGDSAFF. The CDR3 DNA reads as TGTGCCAGCAGCTCCAAAGGAGGGGATTCGGCTTTCTTT.

The chain couples TRBV20-1 to TRBJ1-2, with no clear D. V was clipped by 0 bases and J by 8 bases, with 19 bases between them. The V gene's germline CDR1 is DFQATT and CDR2 SNEGSKA (reference sequence). CDR3 length: 15 amino acids. The CDR3 region is CSARDYYRGSDGYTF. DNA for the CDR3: TGCAGTGCTAGAGATTACTACCGAGGGAGCGACGGCTACACCTTC.

A few counts support this clonotype. The gene calls are TRBV28 and TRBJ2-5; D may correspond to TRBD1 or TRBD2 (5 bases each). The ends were cut back, 5 bases at V and 4 bases at J, with 26 bases in the middle. CDR1 MDHEN and CDR2 SYDVKM come from the germline V gene. CDR3 length: 18 amino acids. In DNA, the CDR3 is TGTGCCAGCAGTCTAGCCCCCTCGGACCCGCTTGGGGGAGAGACCCAGTACTTC. The encoded protein is CASSLAPSDPLGGETQYF.

This clonotype was recorded many times. The V gene is TRBV15, the J gene TRBJ2-3; 9 bases fit TRBD1. The CDR3 spans 16 residues. Trimming cost V 1 base and J 1 base; bases outside gene matches: 3. The germline gives CDR1 LNHNV, CDR2 YYDKDF (reference sequence). CDR3 nucleotides: TGTGCCACCAGCAGAGGCCGGGACAGGGGCACAGATACGCAGTATTTT. It encodes CATSRGRDRGTDTQYF.

This chain links TRBV5-1 with TRBJ2-3; 8 bases are a match to TRBD2. After removal of 3 bases from V and 3 bases from J, the junction contained 9 bases not matched to a gene. CDR1 and CDR2 from the germline V gene are SGHRS and YFSETQ. CDR3 size: 16 residues. The CDR3 is CASSWAASGRTDTQYF. CDR3 nucleotides: TGCGCCAGCAGCTGGGCGGCTAGCGGGCGGACAGATACGCAGTATTTT.

V is TRBV6-1 and J is TRBJ2-5; 10 bases are shared with TRBD1. Germline-derived CDR1 and CDR2 are MNHNS and SASEGT. CDR3 size: 15 residues. J lost 2 bases, V lost 7 bases, and 7 bases had no gene match. CDR3: CASNWDRGRQETQYF. CDR3 DNA sequence: TGTGCCAGCAACTGGGACAGGGGCCGTCAAGAGACCCAGTACTTC.

In the case of this clonotype: Since a much larger clone is just one base distant, this may be a read error. The genes are TRBV3-1 and TRBJ1-3, with D unclear. The CDR3 loop spans 15 amino acids. The germline V gene has CDR1 LGHDT and CDR2 YNNKEL (reference sequence). As DNA, the CDR3 is TGTGCCAGCAACCAAGATGCACGCTCTGGAAACACCATATATTTT. It encodes CASNQDARSGNTIYF.

This clonotype has ten or more counts. The rearrangement links TRBV3-1 to TRBJ2-3; D is possibly TRBD1 (6 bases). Germline CDR1 LGHDT, CDR2 YNNKEL (reference sequence). V lost 10 bases and J lost 0, with 8 bases in between. The CDR3 runs to 12 residues. CDR3 in amino acids: CATGQSTDTQYF. As DNA, the CDR3 is TGTGCCACAGGACAGAGCACAGATACGCAGTATTTT.

This clonotype was observed many times. The genes are TRBV12-3 or TRBV12-4 and TRBJ2-7, with D possibly being TRBD1 (5 bases). Trimming left V 5 bases short and J 0 bases short, with 5 bases between. The CDR3 runs to 12 residues. For the CDR3, the DNA is TGTGCCAGCAGTGGGGCCTCCTACGAGCAGTACTTC. Its translation is CASSGASYEQYF.

The V gene is TRBV20-1, the J gene TRBJ2-3; 10 nucleotides align to TRBD2. J gave up 4 bases and V 5 bases, and 15 bases lay outside the gene matches. The CDR3 loop spans 17 amino acids. Germline V gene data show CDR1 as DFQATT and CDR2 as SNEGSKA (reference sequence). Here the CDR3 reads CSAVGPPGLAWADTQYF. For the CDR3, the DNA is TGCAGTGCTGTCGGCCCCCCGGGACTAGCGTGGGCAGATACGCAGTATTTT.

The chain recombines TRBV4-1 with TRBJ2-5, with TRBD2 matching 10 bases. The CDR3 is made up of 18 amino acids. The V segment lost 0 bases and the J segment 5 bases; nucleotides outside the gene matches: 12. Germline V gene data show CDR1 as MGHRA and CDR2 as YSYEKL. The CDR3, as DNA: TGCGCCAGCAGCCAAGAGTTGTTAGCGGGGGGTGAGGGGGAGACCCAGTACTTC. Translation: CASSQELLAGGEGETQYF.

This clonotype was observed at least ten times. The J gene is TRBJ2-3, the V gene TRBV5-1; no clear D gene. Germline V gives CDR1 SGHRS, CDR2 YFSETQ. V lost 1 base to trimming and J lost 1 base, with 10 bases between them. The CDR3 extends over 15 amino acids. The CDR3 is CASSLLTPGTDTQYF. CDR3 nucleotide sequence: TGCGCCAGCAGCTTGTTAACCCCCGGCACAGATACGCAGTATTTT.

This clonotype was found many times. This sequence joins TRBV6-4 and TRBJ2-2; D call uncertain. Germline-derived CDR1 and CDR2 are MRHNA and SNTAGT. The V end was cut by 0 bases, the J end by 4 bases, with 9 bases between. This CDR3 region has 15 residues. CDR3 region: CASSDSSPATGELFF. Written as DNA, the CDR3 is TGTGCCAGCAGTGACTCGAGTCCCGCCACCGGGGAGCTGTTTTTT.

This clonotype was counted many times. The chain couples TRBV5-1 to TRBJ2-3; 13 bases map to TRBD2. This CDR3 comprises 15 residues. In germline, CDR1 is SGHRS, CDR2 YFSETQ. The ends lost 3 bases at V and 3 bases at J; junction bases unmatched: 1. The CDR3 protein is CASSSTSGRTDTQYF. The CDR3, as DNA: TGCGCCAGCAGCTCGACTAGCGGGAGGACAGATACGCAGTATTTT.

V and J are TRBV29-1 and TRBJ1-2, with 9 bases matching TRBD1. The ends lost 3 bases at V and 8 bases at J; junction bases unmatched: 4. CDR1 is SQVTM and CDR2 is ANQGSEA in the germline V gene. This CDR3 contains 12 residues. CDR3 region: CSVDPTGGGYTF. The CDR3 bases are TGCAGCGTTGACCCGACAGGGGGAGGCTACACCTTC.

V gene TRBV4-1 combines with J gene TRBJ2-7; TRBD1 might be the D (5 bases). Trimming took 4 bases from V and 1 from J, leaving 17 bases between them. The CDR3 sequence is 16 residues long. CDR1 and CDR2 (germline): MGHRA, YSYEKL. The CDR3: CASSRGTGTDSYEQYF. Here the CDR3 DNA reads TGCGCCAGCAGCCGCGGAACAGGTACCGATTCCTACGAGCAGTACTTC.

This clonotype has ten or more counts. The J gene is TRBJ2-7, the V gene TRBV10-2; D gene uncertain. The CDR3 loop spans 15 amino acids. Germline CDR1 is WSHSY and CDR2 is SAAADI. The ends were cut back, 0 bases at V and 3 bases at J, with 12 bases in the middle. This CDR3 is CASSESPPGGYEQYF. The CDR3 DNA reads TGCGCCAGCAGTGAGTCCCCGCCCGGTGGCTACGAGCAGTACTTC.

This clonotype came up many times. J is TRBJ2-1 and V is TRBV12-3 or TRBV12-4; D call uncertain. There are 12 residues in the CDR3. V was trimmed by 8 bases and J by 12 bases, leaving 17 bases between them. This CDR3 reads CASASQGLRQFF. CDR3 coding DNA: TGTGCCAGCGCCTCGCAAGGGCTACGGCAGTTCTTC.